In its sample, the clone carrying this TCR beta chain was seen many times. The antigen is not known. The data are from a study of T-cell memory formation after mild COVID-19. Study-wide points: Clones that shrank (day 15 to 85) were balanced CD4/CD8, whereas later expanders leaned CD4+.

The junction had 5 bases not matched to a gene; V was cut back by 5 bases and J by 4 bases. CDR3 length: 14 residues. CDR1 and CDR2 (germline): SGHTA, FQGTGA. The authors produced TCR alpha and TCR beta cDNA libraries with sample barcodes and UMIs by 5'RACE using constant-segment primers. One entry per CDR3 protein, called by TCRdb with MiXCR from the 5' RACE reads. The repertoire has about 560,000 distinct CDR3 sequences, approximately 15% of them found once; the top ten carry 8.1%. The chain links TRBV7-3 to TRBJ1-1, with 9 bases that match TRBD1. This TCR derives from an adult woman who had mild COVID-19 (a few samples of this study predate the infection). Cell type and time point are not known. Sequenced material: PBMCs or a T cell subset sorted from them (not recorded which). The CDR3, as DNA: TGTGCCAGCAGCCCGGGGACAGGGAGCACTGAAGCTTTCTTT. This codes for CASSPGTGSTEAFF.